This T cell receptor beta chain is drawn from a study of CD8+ T cells in alopecia areata. Study information: People stayed on tofacitinib for 6 to 18 months, then stopped the drug for 6 months.

This clone was counted between two and nine times. Its antigen is not known. It was cDNA, reverse transcribed from extracted RNA, that served as the sequencing template. The protocol was immunoSEQ multiplex PCR, while the TCRdb copy is restricted to in-frame clones and leaves out a portion. The sample lists about 200,000 clones, under 60% occurring once. The sample's treatment: oral pan-JAK inhibitor, 5-10 mg twice daily. From alopecia areata patients, lesional scalp punch biopsies and peripheral blood were collected. V shed 4 bases, J shed 3 bases, and the junction held 4 bases outside the gene matches. The CDR3 runs to 16 residues. CDR1 is SQVTM, CDR2 ANQGSEA, per germline. Whole-study results and caveats: An increase in clonality over normal scalp was evident in lesional scalp, especially alopecia totalis/universalis.

This chain links TRBV29-1 with TRBJ2-3; the match to TRBD2 covers 16 bases. Sample: CD4+ T cells sorted from blood, taken at week 4, from a patient treated with tofacitinib. The receptor's source is a human donor with alopecia areata. The CDR3 spells CSVAAGLAGGTDTQYF. The CDR3 nucleotides are TGCAGCGTTGCCGCGGGACTAGCGGGGGGGACAGATACGCAGTATTTT.